Listed below are T cell receptor beta chains from one sample, sequenced in a study of CXCR3-negative and CXCR3-positive naive CD8 T cells. No DNA is given; TCRdb re-called the 5' RACE reads and lists each CDR3 protein once. The clone table shows 100,000 to 150,000 distinct CDR3 sequences, with the ten largest holding about 0.54%. Sequencing used naive CXCR3+ CD8+ T cells from blood. The receptors were gathered from a human donor in good health. Some clones in this sample may be carry-over from other donors' samples. CDR3s include the opening cysteine and the closing phenylalanine or tryptophan.

TRBJ2-1 | TRBV19 | CASSEGGAYNEQFF
TRBJ1-5 | TRBV12-3/TRBV12-4 | CASSSTPWTDNSNQPQHF
TRBJ1-2 | TRBV5-6 | CASSPGGGWNGYTF
TRBJ2-7 | TRBV5-5 | CASSGRTYEQYF
TRBJ2-7 | TRBV12-3/TRBV12-4 | CASSLRDRGTAYEQYF
TRBJ1-1 | TRBV10-2 | CASSGRVCTEAFF
TRBJ2-1 | TRBV7-9 | CASSSLSLEQFF
TRBJ1-1 | TRBV12-3/TRBV12-4 | CAYNKGPEAFF
TRBJ1-1 | TRBV4-1 | CASSQGQSTEAFF
TRBJ1-4 | TRBV12-3/TRBV12-4 | CASSLWSENEKLFF
TRBJ1-2 | TRBV2 | CASNQWDYGYTF
TRBJ1-2 | TRBV10-3 | CAISDIQATDYTF
TRBJ1-1 | TRBV15 | CATSRAGRQGEAFF
TRBJ2-1 | TRBV20-1 | CSAYRAGGSSYNEQFF
TRBJ2-7 | TRBV14 | CASSHPPDTSGSYEQYF
TRBJ2-7 | TRBV4-1 | CASSTPGNEQYF
TRBJ2-3 | TRBV7-9 | CASSTTVRTGRTDTQYF
TRBJ2-7 | TRBV9 | CASSVQGGSYEQYF
TRBJ2-5 | TRBV13 | CASSDDSQETQYF
TRBJ2-3 | TRBV6-5 | CASSYDDSASDTQYF
TRBJ2-1 | TRBV29-1 | CSVVWDRPEQFF
TRBJ2-3 | TRBV6-5 | CASSYSYLGTDTQYF
TRBJ2-1 | TRBV27 | CASSQTSGTYNEQFF
TRBJ1-6 | TRBV21-1 | CASSKKSPGQGVVTPLHF
TRBJ1-2 | TRBV7-9 | CASRGDNYGYTF
TRBJ2-1 | TRBV5-6 | CASSPTGLPGDEQFF
TRBJ2-6 | TRBV20-1 | CSAREADMASGANVLTF
TRBJ2-1 | TRBV6-5 | CASSYGPLGNEQFF
TRBJ2-7 | TRBV7-2 | CASSLAPSTYEQYF
TRBJ2-2 | TRBV7-6 | CASSSRATGTGELFF
TRBJ1-5 | TRBV11-2 | CASSLPGGNQPQHF
TRBJ2-3 | TRBV4-1 | CASSHQGNTDTQYF
TRBJ2-3 | TRBV7-8 | CASSLVNREATDTQYF
TRBJ2-7 | TRBV14 | CASSPRSTEYSYEQYF
TRBJ1-2 | TRBV3-1 | CASTEDRRAGFYGYTF
TRBJ2-7 | TRBV19 | CASTLGQGALEQYF
TRBJ2-1 | TRBV7-3 | CASSTGTSGNEQFF